The clone carrying this T cell receptor (beta chain) was detected many times. No antigen is known for it. The data derive from a study of T cell repertoires in cytomegalovirus infection. Study summary: A matching HLA type, together with CMV infection, was signaled by public TCR beta signatures.

General observations from the study: HLA-C-restricted CMV-specific TCR beta clonotypes were dominant in the ex vivo response. Cumulated frequencies of public TCR beta families served to identify carriers of CMV plus the relevant HLA.

The CDR3 runs 14 residues. The germline V and J ends were trimmed by 4 bases and 0 bases, with 7 bases remaining between them. Germline-derived CDR1 and CDR2 are LGHNA and YNFKEQ. TCRdb redid the calling of the reads with MiXCR, one entry per CDR3 protein. The sample records tens of thousands of distinct CDR3 sequences, 4% being singletons. The source is a human donor in good health (CMV status not recorded). Some clones in this sample may be carry-over from other donors' samples. The J gene is TRBJ1-5, the V gene TRBV4-2; D call uncertain. The sequencing input was PBMCs. The CDR3 DNA follows: TGTGCCAGCAGCCCATTACTTAGCAATCAGCCCCAGCATTTT. Its translation is CASSPLLSNQPQHF.